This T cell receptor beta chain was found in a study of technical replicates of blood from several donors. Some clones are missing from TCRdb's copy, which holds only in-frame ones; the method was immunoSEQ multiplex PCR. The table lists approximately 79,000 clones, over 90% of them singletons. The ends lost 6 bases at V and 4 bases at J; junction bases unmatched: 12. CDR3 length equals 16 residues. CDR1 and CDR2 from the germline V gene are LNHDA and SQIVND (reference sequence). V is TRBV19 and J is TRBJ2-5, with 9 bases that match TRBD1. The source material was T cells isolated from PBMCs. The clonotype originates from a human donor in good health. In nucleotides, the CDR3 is TGTGCCAGTAGCGTCCGGGACAGGGTCGGAAGAGAGACCCAGTACTTC. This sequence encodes CASSVRDRVGRETQYF.